The 22 T cell receptor beta chains below all came from one sample that was sequenced in a study of T cells in localized non-small cell lung cancer (dated by TCRdb to the early 2020s). Library preparation was by the immunoSEQ multiplex PCR assay. TCRdb's version of the immuneACCESS table is confined to in-frame rearrangements and falls short of the full clone set. An unresolved V gene accounts for under half of the shortfall where checked; the remainder is of unknown origin. Counted in this sample were about 19,000 clones; around 90% of them appeared once. Less than 5% of the sample is in the top ten clones. This specimen consisted of peripheral blood, obtained before any cancer treatment. Source of these receptors: a male donor older than 55 with stage I squamous cell lung carcinoma.

The chain employs TRBV10-3 and TRBJ2-1; TRBD2 agrees at 11 bases. V lost 6 bases and J lost 0; bases outside the gene matches: 10. Germline V gives CDR1 ENHRY, CDR2 SYGVKD. This CDR3 spans 18 amino acids. The CDR3: CAIRGQSSGRASYNEQFF. The CDR3 region has the DNA TGTGCCATCAGGGGACAGAGTAGCGGGAGGGCCTCCTACAATGAGCAGTTCTTC.

The rearrangement joins TRBV7-2 to TRBJ1-5; unclear D gene. V gave up 2 bases and J gave up 6 bases, with 11 bases separating them. In germline, CDR1 is SGHTA, CDR2 FQGNSA. This CDR3 has 14 residues. The CDR3 nucleotides are TGTGCCAGCAGCTTATGGGGTCTTAGTCAGCCCCAGCATTTT. Its translation: CASSLWGLSQPQHF.

The chain is built from TRBV28 and TRBJ2-7; a weak D match, TRBD2 (5 bases). Germline CDR1 and CDR2: MDHEN and SYDVKM. V was cut by 7 bases and J by 3 bases, with 13 bases left in between. This CDR3 region has 13 residues. Written as DNA, the CDR3 is TGTGCCAGCACCGTGAGCGGCCGCTACGAGCAGTACTTC. It translates to CASTVSGRYEQYF.

The CDR3 reads CASSPDRNYGYTF. The DNA of the CDR3 is TGTGCCAGCAGCCCGGACAGAAACTATGGCTACACCTTC. The chain couples TRBV5-4 to TRBJ1-2; possible D gene TRBD1, 6 bases. The CDR3 sequence is 13 residues long. The germline V gene has CDR1 SGHNT and CDR2 YYREEE (reference sequence). V gave up 4 bases and J gave up 2 bases, with 9 bases separating them.

The V and J genes are TRBV29-1 and TRBJ2-2; 8 nucleotides line up with TRBD1. Germline loops: CDR1 SQVTM, CDR2 ANQGSEA. CDR3 size: 17 residues. With V trimmed by 2 bases and J by 0 bases, 8 bases remained unmatched. The CDR3 reads CSVEKSLTGANTGELFF. The CDR3 coding sequence is TGCAGCGTTGAAAAGTCTTTGACAGGGGCGAACACCGGGGAGCTGTTTTTT.

The chain employs TRBV5-1 and TRBJ2-3; D possibly corresponds to TRBD2 (6 bases). This CDR3 is built from 12 residues. Trimming removed 3 bases from V and 6 bases from J, with 8 bases in between. Germline loops: CDR1 SGHRS, CDR2 YFSETQ. This CDR3 is CASSWGDDTQYF. The CDR3 DNA follows: TGCGCCAGCAGCTGGGGGGACGATACGCAGTATTTT.

The genes are TRBV5-1 and TRBJ2-5; TRBD2 aligns across 9 bases. J gave up 0 bases and V 5 bases, and 8 bases lay outside the gene matches. The CDR3 is 16 residues long. The germline V gene encodes CDR1 SGHRS and CDR2 YFSETQ. The CDR3 DNA reads TGCGCCAGCAGACCTTCTAGCGGGGCGTACCAAGAGACCCAGTACTTC. As protein: CASRPSSGAYQETQYF.

The chain is built from TRBV5-6 and TRBJ1-3; the D is unclear. The CDR3 covers 15 residues. Between the trimmed V and J ends, which lost 1 base and 0 bases, there was a span of 8 bases. Germline V gene sequence: CDR1 SGHDT, CDR2 YYEEEE. The DNA for the CDR3 is TGTGCCAGCAGCTTGCCACCTAGCTCTGGAAACACCATATATTTT. Its translation is CASSLPPSSGNTIYF.

The CDR3 nucleotides read TGTGCCAGCAGCTCCAGGAACAGACAAGAGACCCAGTACTTC. Amino acid sequence: CASSSRNRQETQYF. The rearrangement links TRBV7-2 to TRBJ2-5; D remains ambiguous. The V gene lost 4 bases and the J gene lost 2 bases, with 11 bases spanning the gap. The CDR3 is made up of 14 amino acids. Germline V lookup: CDR1 SGHTA, CDR2 FQGNSA.

The chain uses TRBV6-5 and TRBJ2-7; 8 bases line up with TRBD1. V was pared by 6 bases and J by 4 bases, with 8 bases of the junction left unmatched. The CDR3 consists of 14 residues. Germline V gives CDR1 MNHEY, CDR2 SVGAGI. The CDR3 loop reads CASRTPGQGYEQYF. CDR3 sequence (DNA): TGTGCCAGCAGAACCCCCGGACAGGGTTACGAGCAGTACTTC.

The chain uses TRBV5-1 and TRBJ2-3, with D perhaps matching TRBD2 (6 bases). This CDR3 contains 15 residues. Trimming took off 2 bases at V and 5 bases at J, with 15 bases between the two ends. Germline-derived CDR1 and CDR2 are SGHRS and YFSETQ. The CDR3 sequence: CASSFQGSSGDTQYF. The CDR3 DNA follows: TGCGCCAGCAGCTTCCAAGGAAGTAGCGGAGATACGCAGTATTTT.

The chain couples TRBV28 to TRBJ2-5; TRBD1 aligns across 12 bases. Trimming cost V 4 bases and J 7 bases; bases outside gene matches: 7. Per germline, CDR1 MDHEN and CDR2 SYDVKM. This CDR3 contains 15 residues. For the CDR3, the DNA is TGTGCCAGCAGTTCAGGGGACAGGGGGCAGGGGACCCAGTACTTC. Amino acid sequence: CASSSGDRGQGTQYF.

This chain uses TRBV27 with TRBJ2-1, with TRBD1 matching over 10 bases. The germline V gene encodes CDR1 MNHEY and CDR2 SMNVEV (reference sequence). The junction had 13 bases not matched to a gene; V was cut back by 7 bases and J by 4 bases. The CDR3 is made up of 17 amino acids. CDR3 in amino acids: CASTPRMGQGFYNEQFF. The CDR3 bases are TGTGCCAGCACCCCCCGGATGGGACAGGGGTTTTACAATGAGCAGTTCTTC.

The chain uses TRBV6-5 and TRBJ2-1; maybe TRBD2 (6 bases). Trimming removed 0 bases from V and 9 bases from J, with 18 bases in between. Germline loops: CDR1 MNHEY, CDR2 SVGAGI. CDR3 length: 16 residues. This chain's CDR3 is CASSYSTSLHPSEQFF. In DNA, the CDR3 is TGTGCCAGCAGTTACTCTACTAGCCTTCACCCCAGTGAGCAGTTCTTC.

This chain joins TRBV10-3 and TRBJ1-3; D uncertain. Germline loops: CDR1 ENHRY, CDR2 SYGVKD. V was trimmed by 6 bases and J by 3 bases, leaving 21 bases between them. This CDR3 region has 17 residues. The CDR3 DNA follows: TGTGCCATCAGCCCCTCGGAAGGGAGGACGGGTGGAAACACCATATATTTT. It codes for CAISPSEGRTGGNTIYF.

In this sample, this clone is medium-sized. The chain employs TRBV7-3 and TRBJ2-1; D unclear. The V end was cut by 6 bases, the J end by 0 bases, with 12 bases between. This CDR3 contains 15 residues. Germline loops: CDR1 SGHTA, CDR2 FQGTGA. The CDR3 region is CASSQAPGSYNEQFF. In nucleotides, the CDR3 is TGTGCCAGCAGTCAGGCTCCAGGCTCCTACAATGAGCAGTTCTTC.

This clone is a singleton in its sample. The chain joins TRBV6-5 to TRBJ1-3; 7 bases match TRBD1. CDR1 MNHEY and CDR2 SVGAGI come from the germline V gene. The J segment lost 4 bases and the V segment lost 0 bases, leaving 6 bases of the junction unmatched. The CDR3 extends over 16 amino acids. Here the CDR3 reads CASSYSTPGQGNTIYF. The CDR3 DNA sequence: TGTGCCAGCAGTTACTCGACACCGGGACAGGGAAACACCATATATTTT.

CDR3 nucleotides: TGTGCCAGCAGCTCCAACGCTCGGGGACCATACAATGAGCAGTTCTTC. The encoded protein is CASSSNARGPYNEQFF. V and J are TRBV11-2 and TRBJ2-1, with D perhaps being TRBD1 or TRBD2 (5 bases each). The CDR3 consists of 16 residues. The V gene's germline CDR1 is SGHAT and CDR2 FQNNGV. V dropped 4 bases and J dropped 4 bases, with 17 bases sitting between them.

In its sample, this clone was seen a few times. V gene TRBV2 combines with J gene TRBJ2-5; D is ambiguous. V lost 0 bases and J 5 bases, leaving 10 bases between the germline ends. The CDR3 contains 14 residues. From germline, CDR1 is SNHLY and CDR2 FYNNEI. The CDR3, as DNA: TGTGCCAGCAGTGAAGCGGTTTTGGGTGAGACCCAGTACTTC. Its translation is CASSEAVLGETQYF.

The genes are TRBV27 and TRBJ1-1, with D perhaps TRBD1 (5 bases). V was trimmed by 5 bases and J by 4 bases, leaving 14 bases between them. Germline CDR1 and CDR2: MNHEY and SMNVEV (reference sequence). CDR3 size: 14 residues. CDR3 region: CASSPRDRTTEAFF. The DNA for the CDR3 is TGTGCCAGCAGTCCCCGGGACCGCACCACTGAAGCTTTCTTT.

This rearrangement joins TRBV7-2 to TRBJ2-1; 9 bases are a match to TRBD2. The germline CDR1 and CDR2 sequences are SGHTA and FQGNSA. The ends lost 2 bases at V and 9 bases at J; junction bases unmatched: 8. CDR3 length: 15 amino acids. CDR3: CASSLLAGAGAEQFF. In DNA, the CDR3 is TGTGCCAGCAGCTTATTAGCGGGAGCGGGGGCTGAGCAGTTCTTC.

This chain uses TRBV28 with TRBJ2-1; 7 nucleotides align to TRBD2. The J segment lost 2 bases and the V segment lost 2 bases, leaving 6 bases of the junction unmatched. CDR3 length: 16 amino acids. CDR1 and CDR2 (germline): MDHEN, SYDVKM. The CDR3 nucleotides read TGTGCCAGCAGTTTAAATACCGCGGGAGCCTACAATGAGCAGTTCTTC. This codes for CASSLNTAGAYNEQFF.